Listed below are T cell receptor beta chains from one sample, sequenced in a study of Tregs in tolerant kidney transplant recipients. Sequencing used immunoSEQ multiplex PCR; TCRdb keeps in-frame clones, though not all of them. This repertoire shows 50,000 to 75,000 clones, approximately 83% found once; its top ten account for around 2.3%. Sequenced here: Tregs from blood, sampled before the transplant. Source of these receptors: a human donor who received a combined kidney and bone marrow transplant. The CDR3 runs from the conserved cysteine through the conserved F or W. The order of the fields is D gene, V gene, clone size, J gene, CDR3 DNA, CDR3 protein. A D gene is named only where the DNA matches it firmly. Expanded clones are given a class, and other clones once, few, many or no size at all.

TRBD2,TRBV6-1,.,TRBJ2-6,TGTGCCAGCGGGGGGGGGATTGGGGCCAACGTCCTGACTTTC,CASGGGIGANVLTF
.,TRBV7-9,few,TRBJ1-1,TGTGCCAGCAGCTTAGCTGGGAACACTGAAGCTTTCTTT,CASSLAGNTEAFF
TRBD1,TRBV19,.,TRBJ1-1,TGTGCCAGTAGTCTAACCCGGACAGGGCCTCCAAGGGCTGAAGCTTTCTTT,CASSLTRTGPPRAEAFF
TRBD1,TRBV6-5,.,TRBJ1-4,TGTGCCAGCAGGGCTCACGGGACAGGGAGGGAAAAACTGTTTTTT,CASRAHGTGREKLFF
TRBD1,TRBV5-5,.,TRBJ1-2,TGTGCCAGCAGCTGGAGGGACAGGGTAAACTATGGCTACACCTTC,CASSWRDRVNYGYTF
.,TRBV10-3,.,TRBJ2-3,TGTGCCACCTCGTTGGGTGAGCTGCCAGATACGCAGTATTTT,CATSLGELPDTQYF
.,TRBV4-1,few,TRBJ2-3,TGCGCCAGCAGCCCCTTTGAGATAGGGGGTTCGGATACGCAGTATTTT,CASSPFEIGGSDTQYF
TRBD1,TRBV19,.,TRBJ1-1,TGTGCCAGTAGTCCCTACCGACAGGGCTTTCAGAACACTGAAGCTTTCTTT,CASSPYRQGFQNTEAFF
.,TRBV7-9,.,TRBJ1-2,TGTGCCAGCAGCTTAACAACGGTCTATGGCTACACCTTC,CASSLTTVYGYTF
.,TRBV7-2,.,TRBJ2-1,TGTGCCAGCAGCTTAAGGAGAGTTGACAATGAGCAGTTCTTC,CASSLRRVDNEQFF
TRBD2,TRBV9,.,TRBJ2-7,TGTGCCAGCAGCCCTGATATACTAGCGGCCGAGCAGTACTTC,CASSPDILAAEQYF
TRBD2,TRBV7-6,.,TRBJ2-1,TGTGCCAGCAGCCCCCCCGGGACTAGCGGGGAGGGGGCTGAGCAGTTCTTC,CASSPPGTSGEGAEQFF
TRBD1,TRBV29-1,.,TRBJ1-1,TGCAGCGTTGAAGGACACGGAGGGACAGGGTGGACCACTGAAGCTTTCTTT,CSVEGHGGTGWTTEAFF
.,TRBV2,.,TRBJ2-7,TGTGCCAGCGAGGCGGGACAGTTTTATTCCTACGAGCAGTACTTC,CASEAGQFYSYEQYF
.,TRBV10-3,.,TRBJ1-1,TGTGCCATCAGTGAGGGGGGCAGGGGAAGATCTGAAGCTTTCTTT,CAISEGGRGRSEAFF
TRBD1,TRBV10-3,.,TRBJ1-2,TGTGCCATCAGCACAGACAGGGGTGAACGCTACACCTTC,CAISTDRGERYTF
.,TRBV4-2,.,TRBJ2-2,TGTGCCAGCAGTCCTCTAGCCCTGGGGGCCGGGGAGCTGTTTTTT,CASSPLALGAGELFF
.,TRBV28,medium-sized,TRBJ2-2,TGTGCCAGCAGTCGACCTAACACCGGGGAGCTGTTTTTT,CASSRPNTGELFF
.,TRBV5-6,.,TRBJ2-3,TGTGCCAGCAGCTTCCGGGCCCCCGGTAGAGATACGCAGTATTTT,CASSFRAPGRDTQYF
.,TRBV6-5,.,TRBJ2-7,TGTGCCAGCAGCTACAGCCCTTCCTACGAGCAGTACTTC,CASSYSPSYEQYF
TRBD1,TRBV4-1,.,TRBJ1-2,TGCGCCAGCAGTTCAAGCCAGGACAGGGCGGGCTACACCTTC,CASSSSQDRAGYTF
TRBD1,TRBV18,.,TRBJ1-2,TGTGCCAGCTCACCAGCCGCAGGGGGCGACTATGGCTACACCTTC,CASSPAAGGDYGYTF
.,TRBV5-1,.,TRBJ1-1,TGCGCCAGCAGAACCGACAGCCAACCGGGCACTGAAGCTTTCTTT,CASRTDSQPGTEAFF
.,TRBV28,.,TRBJ2-3,TGTGCCAGCAGTACCGCGCTAGCCCTCGATAGCACAGATACGCAGTATTTT,CASSTALALDSTDTQYF
.,TRBV28,few,TRBJ2-2,TGTGCCAGCAGTCCCCGTTCGGCGCCCAACACCGGGGAGCTGTTTTTT,CASSPRSAPNTGELFF
.,TRBV14,.,TRBJ2-6,TGTGCCAGCAGCCCGCGGAAGACGGGGGGGGCCAACGTCCTGACTTTC,CASSPRKTGGANVLTF